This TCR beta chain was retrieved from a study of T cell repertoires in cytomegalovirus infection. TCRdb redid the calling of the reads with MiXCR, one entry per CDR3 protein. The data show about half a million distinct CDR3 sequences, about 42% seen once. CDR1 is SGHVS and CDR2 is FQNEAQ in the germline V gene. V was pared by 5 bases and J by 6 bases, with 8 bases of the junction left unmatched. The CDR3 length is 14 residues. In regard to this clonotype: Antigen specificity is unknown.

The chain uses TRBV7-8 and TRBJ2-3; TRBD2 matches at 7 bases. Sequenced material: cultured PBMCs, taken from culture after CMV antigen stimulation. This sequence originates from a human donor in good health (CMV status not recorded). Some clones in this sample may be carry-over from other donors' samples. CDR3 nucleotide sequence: TGTGCCAGCAGCATCCGGGACTACCTGGATACGCAGTATTTT. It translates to CASSIRDYLDTQYF.